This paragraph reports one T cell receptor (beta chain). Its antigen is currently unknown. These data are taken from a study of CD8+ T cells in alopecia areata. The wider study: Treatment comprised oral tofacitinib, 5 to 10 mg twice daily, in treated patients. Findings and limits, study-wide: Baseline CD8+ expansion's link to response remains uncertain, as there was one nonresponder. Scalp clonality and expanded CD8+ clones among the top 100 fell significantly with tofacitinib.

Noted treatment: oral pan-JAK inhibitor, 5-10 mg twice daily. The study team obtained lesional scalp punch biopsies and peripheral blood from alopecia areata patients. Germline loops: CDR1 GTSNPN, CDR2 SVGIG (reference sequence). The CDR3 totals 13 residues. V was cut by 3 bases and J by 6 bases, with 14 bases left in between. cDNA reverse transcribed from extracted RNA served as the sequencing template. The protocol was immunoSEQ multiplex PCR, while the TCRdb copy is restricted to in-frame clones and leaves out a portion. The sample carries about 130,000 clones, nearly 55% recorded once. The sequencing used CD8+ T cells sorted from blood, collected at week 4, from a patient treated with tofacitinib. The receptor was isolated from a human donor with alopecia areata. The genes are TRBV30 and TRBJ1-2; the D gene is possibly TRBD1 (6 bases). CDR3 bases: TGTGCCTGGAGCGTCAGGGGCCAGGATGGCTACACCTTC. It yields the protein CAWSVRGQDGYTF.